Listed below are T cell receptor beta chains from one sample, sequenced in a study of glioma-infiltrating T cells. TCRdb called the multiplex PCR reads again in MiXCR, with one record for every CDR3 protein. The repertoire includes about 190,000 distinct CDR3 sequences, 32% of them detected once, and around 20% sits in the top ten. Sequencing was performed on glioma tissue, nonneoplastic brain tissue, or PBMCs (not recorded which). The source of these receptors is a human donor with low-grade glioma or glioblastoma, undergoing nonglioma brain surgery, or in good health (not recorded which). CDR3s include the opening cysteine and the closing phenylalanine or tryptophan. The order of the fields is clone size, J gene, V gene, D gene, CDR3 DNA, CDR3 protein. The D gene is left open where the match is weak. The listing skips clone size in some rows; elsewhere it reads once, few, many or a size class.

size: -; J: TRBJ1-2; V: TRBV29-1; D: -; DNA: TGCAGCGTTGAAGATCAGGGAGTTGGCTACACCTTC; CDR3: CSVEDQGVGYTF
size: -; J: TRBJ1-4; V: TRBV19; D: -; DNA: TGTGCCAGTACGGGTGGGCCAGATAATGAAAAACTGTTTTTT; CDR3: CASTGGPDNEKLFF
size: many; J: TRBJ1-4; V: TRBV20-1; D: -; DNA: TGCAGTGCTAGAGTGCAGCTGAATGAAAAACTGTTTTTT; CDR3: CSARVQLNEKLFF
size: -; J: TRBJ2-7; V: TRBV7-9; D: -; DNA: TGTGCCAGCAGCCCCGGGGGAATCTACGAGCAGTACTTC; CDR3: CASSPGGIYEQYF
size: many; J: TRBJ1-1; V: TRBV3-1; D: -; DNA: TGTGCCAGCAGCCCGAATAACAGGGCTCGGGAAAACACTGAAGCTTTCTTT; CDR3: CASSPNNRARENTEAFF
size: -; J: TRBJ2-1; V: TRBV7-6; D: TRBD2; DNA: TGTGCCAGCAGCCAGGGACTAGCGGGAACCTATAAGCAGTTCTTC; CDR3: CASSQGLAGTYKQFF
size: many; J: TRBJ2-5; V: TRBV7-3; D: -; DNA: TGTGCCAGCAGCCCAAGTAACAGCATTCCGGCACAGTACTTC; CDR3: CASSPSNSIPAQYF
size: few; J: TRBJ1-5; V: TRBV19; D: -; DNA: TGTGCCAGTAGACAGTATAGCAATCAGCCCCAGCATTTT; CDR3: CASRQYSNQPQHF
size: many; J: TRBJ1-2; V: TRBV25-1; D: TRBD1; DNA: TGTGCCAGCAGAGGGGGCGGCTATGGCTACACCTTC; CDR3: CASRGGGYGYTF
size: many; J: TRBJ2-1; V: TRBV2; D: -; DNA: TGTGCCAGCAGTGCTCAGGAGCAGTTCTTC; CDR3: CASSAQEQFF
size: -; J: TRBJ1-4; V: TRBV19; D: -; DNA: TGTGCCAGTAGTATAGAGTTCCACCCGCAGTCGGAAAAACTGTTTTTT; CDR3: CASSIEFHPQSEKLFF
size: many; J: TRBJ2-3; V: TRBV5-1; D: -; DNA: TGCGCCAGCAGCTCCTACGGGACAATCACAGATACGCAGTATTTT; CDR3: CASSSYGTITDTQYF
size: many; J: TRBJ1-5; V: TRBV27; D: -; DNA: TGTGCCAGCAGGCTCTTACGGCAGCCCCAGCATTTT; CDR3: CASRLLRQPQHF
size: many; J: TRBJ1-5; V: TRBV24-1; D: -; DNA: TGTGCCACCAGTTCCCCCGGTCAGCCCCAGCATTTT; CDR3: CATSSPGQPQHF
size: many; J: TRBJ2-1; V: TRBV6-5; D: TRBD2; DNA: TGTGCCAGCAGTTACTCGGGGGCGGAGCGGGGGGGAGAGCAGTTCTTC; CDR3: CASSYSGAERGGEQFF
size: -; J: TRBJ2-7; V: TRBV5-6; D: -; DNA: TGTGCCAGCAGCTTGGCGACAGTACCCTCCTACGAGCAGTACTTC; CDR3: CASSLATVPSYEQYF
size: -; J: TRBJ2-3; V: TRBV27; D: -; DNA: TGTGCCAGCAGTTTAACTCCAGGAGGGACAGATACGCAGTATTTT; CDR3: CASSLTPGGTDTQYF
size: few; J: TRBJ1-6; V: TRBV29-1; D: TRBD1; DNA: TGCAGCGCCCGGGACAGTAATTCACCCCTCCACTTT; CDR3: CSARDSNSPLHF
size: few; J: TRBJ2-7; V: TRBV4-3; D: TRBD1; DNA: TGCGCCAGCAGCCAATACCACGGGACAGGGTATGACGAGCAGTACTTC; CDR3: CASSQYHGTGYDEQYF